Listed here are 10 T cell receptor beta chains from one sample, sequenced in a study of identical twins. Each CDR3 protein is one row after TCRdb ran MiXCR on the 5' RACE reads. This table has approximately 250,000 distinct CDR3 sequences, over 5% appearing once. The sample also formed part of further work on T cells expressing NK-cell markers.

Material for sequencing was CD8+ T cells sorted from blood. The receptors come from a woman under 30 in good health.

This clonotype has more than one count but fewer than ten. V usage is TRBV29-1 and J usage is TRBJ1-2; D is ambiguous. Germline V CDR1 and CDR2: SQVTM, ANQGSEA. The length of the CDR3 is 12 residues. Trimming shortened V by 5 bases and J by 6 bases, and 13 bases separated the two germline ends. Here the CDR3 DNA reads TGCAGCGTTTTTGGGAGTGGACATGGCTACACCTTC. This codes for CSVFGSGHGYTF.

This clonotype was observed at least ten times. The chain combines TRBV6-1 with TRBJ2-1; D is undetermined. CDR1 MNHNS and CDR2 SASEGT come from the germline V gene. V was cut by 2 bases and J by 0 bases, with 5 bases left in between. This CDR3 is 14 amino acids long. The CDR3 region is CASSEWNSYNEQFF. The CDR3, as DNA: TGTGCCAGCAGTGAATGGAACTCCTACAATGAGCAGTTCTTC.

The chain joins TRBV27 to TRBJ2-6, with a tentative D call TRBD1 (5 bases). Trimming left V 8 bases short and J 2 bases short, with 19 bases between. Germline assignment: CDR1 MNHEY and CDR2 SMNVEV (reference sequence). CDR3 length equals 17 residues. The CDR3 nucleotides read TGTGCCAGCGGCCCTGGGGCAGGGCCAGCTGGGGCCAACGTCCTGACTTTC. This translates into CASGPGAGPAGANVLTF.

This clonotype was detected a few times. The chain uses TRBV9 and TRBJ1-2; 7 bases agree with TRBD1. The CDR3 runs to 15 residues. Germline CDR1 reads SGDLS; CDR2 reads YYNGEE. The V and J ends lost 2 bases and 3 bases, in that order; junction bases with no gene match: 7. CDR3 sequence reads: CASSVEPTGDYGYTF. In DNA form, the CDR3 reads TGTGCCAGCAGCGTCGAACCAACAGGGGACTATGGCTACACCTTC.

The V call is TRBV5-1, the J call TRBJ2-2, with 9 bases identical to TRBD1. Germline CDR1 is SGHRS and CDR2 is YFSETQ. Losses at the gene ends were 2 bases for V and 6 bases for J; bases not matched to a gene: 11. There are 17 residues in the CDR3. CDR3 bases: TGCGCCAGCAGCTTTTGGCCGGGACAGGGCATGTCCGGGGAGCTGTTTTTT. It specifies CASSFWPGQGMSGELFF. The whole variable domain, remainder taken from reference TRBV5-1 and TRBJ2-2, is KAGVTQTPRYLIKTRGQQVTLSCSPISGHRSVSWYQQTPGQGLQFLFEYFSETQRNKGNFPGRFSGRQFSNSRSEMNVSTLELGDSALYLCASSFWPGQGMSGELFFGEGSRLTVL.

This clonotype was counted at least ten times. V gene TRBV6-1 combines with J gene TRBJ2-1; D possibly corresponds to TRBD1 (6 bases). V gave up 0 bases and J gave up 5 bases, with 8 bases separating them. Germline CDR1 reads MNHNS; CDR2 reads SASEGT. This CDR3 has 14 residues. The CDR3 coding sequence is TGTGCCAGCAGTGAAGCGGGACAACACAATGAGCAGTTCTTC. Protein: CASSEAGQHNEQFF.

The chain is built from TRBV18 and TRBJ2-1, with 13 positions matching TRBD2. Trimming took 6 bases from V and 7 from J; bases not matched to a gene: 9. This CDR3 is built from 16 residues. CDR1 is KGHSH and CDR2 is LQKENI in the germline V gene. The CDR3 bases are TGTGCCAGCTCGCTAGAGGGACTAGCGGGAAGGAATGAGCAGTTCTTC. It encodes CASSLEGLAGRNEQFF.

The sample holds a few counts of this clonotype. The V gene is TRBV9, the J gene TRBJ2-4, with D tentatively TRBD1 or TRBD2 (6 bases each). CDR1 is SGDLS and CDR2 is YYNGEE in the germline V gene. There are 18 residues in the CDR3. With 4 bases removed from V and 2 bases from J, the gap between germline ends came to 22 bases. The CDR3 reads CASSPPEGGAGSKNIQYF. CDR3 bases: TGTGCCAGCAGCCCTCCCGAGGGGGGCGCGGGGTCCAAAAACATTCAGTACTTC.

There are a few counts of this clonotype. The rearrangement links TRBV7-6 to TRBJ2-2, with 16 bases aligning to TRBD2. J was trimmed by 0 bases and V by 5 bases; bases with no gene match: 9. The CDR3 spans 20 residues. Looked up from germline, CDR1 is SGHVS and CDR2 is FNYEAQ. CDR3 coding DNA: TGTGCCAGCAGCGGAGCCGGGACTAGCGGGAGGGAAACGAACACCGGGGAGCTGTTTTTT. It yields the protein CASSGAGTSGRETNTGELFF.

This clonotype showed up just a few times. The rearrangement joins TRBV20-1 to TRBJ2-1; D gene ambiguous. The CDR3 has 13 residues. Germline CDR1 and CDR2: DFQATT and SNEGSKA (reference sequence). V was clipped by 2 bases and J by 3 bases, with 8 bases between them. The CDR3 is CSARSPSYNEQFF. The DNA of the CDR3 is TGCAGTGCTAGATCCCCCAGCTACAATGAGCAGTTCTTC.